The 27 T cell receptor beta chains below were found in one sample sequenced in a study of Ad26.COV2.S vaccination and SARS-CoV-2 variants. The assay was immunoSEQ multiplex PCR, and TCRdb's table has in-frame clones only and misses some. The sample shows approximately 350,000 clones, roughly 80% of them seen only once. Sample treatment: about 20 received Ad26.COV2.S at low or high dose, single or two shots; roughly 5 received placebo; per-sample allocation not given. Following the first vaccine or placebo injection, samples were taken on day 63. The source material was peripheral blood, sampled in a trial of Ad26.COV2.S vaccine versus placebo. Every receptor here comes from a person between 18 and 60 years old who received the Ad26.COV2.S COVID-19 vaccine or a placebo.

J is TRBJ1-1 and V is TRBV5-1, with D possibly being TRBD1 (5 bases). CDR3 length: 14 amino acids. Germline CDR1 is SGHRS and CDR2 is YFSETQ. The V and J ends lost 1 base and 1 base respectively, with 8 bases between them. The CDR3: CASSLRRGNTEAFF. The CDR3 region has the DNA TGCGCCAGCAGCTTGAGAAGGGGGAACACTGAAGCTTTCTTT.

The chain has TRBV2 and TRBJ2-3; D might be TRBD1 (5 bases). The CDR3 is 12 amino acids. Trimming took 8 bases from V and 3 from J, leaving 9 bases between them. From germline, CDR1 is SNHLY and CDR2 FYNNEI. CDR3 bases: TGTGCCAGCCGGAAGGGGACAGATACGCAGTATTTT. This encodes CASRKGTDTQYF.

This clone occurred once. The rearrangement uses TRBV27 and TRBJ1-3; D remains ambiguous. CDR1 and CDR2 from the germline V gene are MNHEY and SMNVEV (reference sequence). Trimming removed 6 bases from V and 3 bases from J, with 9 bases in between. This CDR3 spans 13 amino acids. CDR3 in amino acids: CASSPGGGNTIYF. DNA for the CDR3: TGTGCCAGCAGCCCGGGAGGTGGAAACACCATATATTTT.

The rearrangement joins TRBV13 to TRBJ2-7; D not resolved. The CDR3 is 13 residues long. Between the trimmed V and J ends, which lost 5 bases and 0 bases, there was a span of 8 bases. The V gene's germline CDR1 is PRHDT and CDR2 FYEKMQ (reference sequence). The CDR3 loop is CASSRTLSYEQYF. CDR3 coding DNA: TGTGCCAGCAGCCGGACCCTCTCCTACGAGCAGTACTTC. The full variable domain, in which reference TRBV13 and TRBJ2-7 provide the parts outside the CDR3, is AAGVIQSPRHLIKEKRETATLKCYPIPRHDTVYWYQQGPGQDPQFLISFYEKMQSDKGSIPDRFSAQQFSDYHSELNMSSLELGDSALYFCASSRTLSYEQYFGPGTRLTVT.

The V call is TRBV7-9, the J call TRBJ2-5; 9 nucleotides match TRBD1. This CDR3 has 15 residues. Germline CDR1 SEHNR, CDR2 FQNEAQ (reference sequence). V shed 3 bases and J 3 bases; nucleotides not matched to a gene: 5. CDR3 region: CASSFRDRGEETQYF. Here the CDR3 DNA reads TGTGCCAGCAGCTTCCGAGACAGGGGGGAAGAGACCCAGTACTTC.

J is TRBJ2-2 and V is TRBV18, with D tentatively TRBD1 (6 bases). Germline lookup yields CDR1 KGHSH and CDR2 LQKENI. The CDR3 consists of 16 residues. Trimming took 6 bases from V and 4 from J, leaving 18 bases between them. CDR3 loop: CASSLDRPTGTGELFF. The CDR3 DNA reads TGTGCCAGCTCGCTAGACAGGCCCACGGGCACCGGGGAGCTGTTTTTT.

The chain employs TRBV9 and TRBJ2-1; 11 bases agree with TRBD2. Trimming at V came to 0 bases and at J to 7 bases, leaving 9 bases not matched to a gene. The germline V gene has CDR1 SGDLS and CDR2 YYNGEE. This CDR3 region has 17 residues. As DNA, the CDR3 is TGTGCCAGCAGCGTAGCGTTGAGTAGCGGGGGGGATAATGAGCAGTTCTTC. The encoded protein is CASSVALSSGGDNEQFF.

This chain connects TRBV27 to TRBJ2-2, with a tentative D call TRBD2 (6 bases). This CDR3 has 16 amino acids. V shed 7 bases and J shed 5 bases, with 20 bases lying between them. CDR1 MNHEY and CDR2 SMNVEV come from the germline V gene (reference sequence). CDR3: CASTPVLAKRTGELFF. CDR3 in DNA: TGTGCCAGCACCCCCGTTCTAGCGAAGAGGACCGGGGAGCTGTTTTTT.

In its sample, this clone was seen a few times. This rearrangement joins TRBV7-2 to TRBJ2-7; no firm D call. The V end lost 5 bases, the J end lost 6 bases, and 11 bases lay between the germline ends. Germline V CDR1 and CDR2: SGHTA, FQGNSA. CDR3 length equals 12 residues. The DNA of the CDR3 is TGTGCCAGCAGCGGCTGGTTCGGCGAGCAGTACTTC. Translated, it gives CASSGWFGEQYF.

The chain uses TRBV19 and TRBJ1-2, with D possibly matching TRBD1 (5 bases). The CDR3 length is 13 residues. V lost 1 base to trimming and J lost 7 bases, with 10 bases between them. The germline CDR1 and CDR2 sequences are LNHDA and SQIVND (reference sequence). CDR3 nucleotide sequence: TGTGCCAGTAGTATAGCGGGGGGGTCTGGCTACACCTTC. It is translated as CASSIAGGSGYTF.

This clone was detected only a few times. The V gene is TRBV5-1, the J gene TRBJ2-1; weak D call: TRBD2 (6 bases). CDR3 length equals 14 residues. V was cut by 1 base and J by 9 bases, with 14 bases left in between. Germline lookup yields CDR1 SGHRS and CDR2 YFSETQ. The CDR3 nucleotides are TGCGCCAGCAGCTTGATCCCGGGAGAGGGTGAGCAGTTCTTC. Its translation is CASSLIPGEGEQFF.

The J gene is TRBJ1-1, the V gene TRBV4-3; D might be TRBD1 (6 bases). Germline-derived CDR1 and CDR2 are LGHNA and YSLEER. V was shortened by 5 bases and J by 2 bases, with 12 bases between the two germline ends. The CDR3 runs to 14 residues. The chain's CDR3 is CASSWETGNTEAFF. The CDR3 nucleotides read TGCGCCAGCAGCTGGGAGACAGGAAACACTGAAGCTTTCTTT.

V usage is TRBV28 and J usage is TRBJ2-2; D is possibly TRBD2 (5 bases). Deletions cut 8 bases from V and 2 bases from J, with 15 bases between. This CDR3 is 15 amino acids long. CDR1 MDHEN and CDR2 SYDVKM come from the germline V gene. CDR3 protein: CASPFSGINTGELFF. The CDR3 coding sequence is TGTGCCAGCCCATTTTCCGGGATAAACACCGGGGAGCTGTTTTTT.

The V call is TRBV30, the J call TRBJ2-7, with 7 bases matching TRBD2. The CDR3 sequence is 13 residues long. The germline V gene has CDR1 GTSNPN and CDR2 SVGIG (reference sequence). Unmatched junction bases numbered 11, after V lost 6 bases and J lost 6 bases. The CDR3 loop is CACGTMGTLEQYF. The CDR3, as DNA: TGTGCCTGCGGGACTATGGGCACTCTCGAGCAGTACTTC.

This chain connects TRBV18 to TRBJ2-7, with 9 bases fitting TRBD2. The germline V gene encodes CDR1 KGHSH and CDR2 LQKENI. The CDR3 totals 14 residues. Trimming cost V 1 base and J 5 bases; bases outside gene matches: 3. This CDR3 is CASSPLAGENEQYF. CDR3 nucleotides: TGTGCCAGCTCACCACTAGCGGGAGAAAACGAGCAGTACTTC.

The count of this clone is one. The gene calls are TRBV30 and TRBJ1-6; TRBD1 agrees at 7 bases. Germline CDR1 reads GTSNPN; CDR2 reads SVGIG (reference sequence). Unmatched junction bases numbered 5, after V lost 2 bases and J lost 7 bases. The CDR3 is 14 residues long. CDR3 region: CAWSRGPRNSPLHF. The DNA for the CDR3 is TGTGCCTGGAGTAGGGGGCCGAGAAATTCACCCCTCCACTTT.

The chain combines TRBV5-4 with TRBJ1-1; TRBD1 is a possible D gene (5 bases). The length of the CDR3 is 15 residues. Germline V lookup: CDR1 SGHNT, CDR2 YYREEE (reference sequence). V lost 5 bases to trimming and J lost 0 bases, with 14 bases between them. CDR3 amino acids: CASSPSGHLNTEAFF. The CDR3 region has the DNA TGTGCCAGCAGTCCCTCAGGACACCTGAACACTGAAGCTTTCTTT.

The chain recombines TRBV2 with TRBJ2-1; no firm D call. V shed 6 bases and J shed 4 bases, with 4 bases lying between them. This CDR3 is 11 amino acids long. CDR1 is SNHLY and CDR2 is FYNNEI in the germline V gene. The CDR3 region is CASSGYNEQFF. DNA for the CDR3: TGTGCCAGCAGCGGGTACAATGAGCAGTTCTTC.

The chain employs TRBV7-9 and TRBJ2-1; no firm D call. CDR3 size: 13 residues. Trimming cost V 4 bases and J 8 bases, with 12 bases left between them. The germline CDR1 and CDR2 sequences are SEHNR and FQNEAQ (reference sequence). CDR3 loop: CASSSGPTDEQFF. The CDR3, as DNA: TGTGCCAGCAGCTCCGGACCCACGGATGAGCAGTTCTTC. The variable domain in full, with the rest retrieved from reference TRBV7-9 and TRBJ2-1, is DTGVSQNPRHKITKRGQNVTFRCDPISEHNRLYWYRQTLGQGPEFLTYFQNEAQLEKSRLLSDRFSAERPKGSFSTLEIQRTEQGDSAMYLCASSSGPTDEQFFGPGTRLTVL.

The J gene is TRBJ1-5, the V gene TRBV19; TRBD1 is a possible D gene (5 bases). CDR1 LNHDA and CDR2 SQIVND come from the germline V gene (reference sequence). V lost 3 bases and J lost 9, with 12 bases in between. The CDR3 totals 13 residues. CDR3 protein: CASSIPPGGPQHF. The CDR3, as DNA: TGTGCCAGTAGTATTCCCCCTGGGGGGCCCCAGCATTTT.

The chain recombines TRBV3-1 (or the pseudogene TRBV3-2) with TRBJ2-3; D is perhaps TRBD2 (7 bases). V was pared by 4 bases and J by 4 bases, with 12 bases between. CDR1 is LGHDT and CDR2 is YNNKEL in the germline V gene (reference sequence). CDR3 length: 14 residues. The CDR3 loop is CASSPSGGADTQYF. The CDR3 region has the DNA TGTGCCAGCAGCCCTTCGGGGGGCGCAGATACGCAGTATTTT.

The chain joins TRBV2 to TRBJ2-7; TRBD1 might be the D (5 bases). CDR3 size: 14 residues. Deletions cut 3 bases from V and 5 bases from J, with 14 bases between. The germline V gene has CDR1 SNHLY and CDR2 FYNNEI. The DNA of the CDR3 is TGTGCCAGCAGTGAGGTGTCAGGGTCCCACGAGCAGTACTTC. It codes for CASSEVSGSHEQYF.

On this clone: Other DNA variants within this sample encode the same CDR3. J is TRBJ1-2 and V is TRBV4-1; TRBD1 agrees at 7 bases. CDR1 and CDR2 from the germline V gene are MGHRA and YSYEKL. The CDR3 extends over 14 amino acids. V trimming: 4 bases; J trimming: 4 bases; junction bases outside the gene matches: 6. Written as DNA, the CDR3 is TGCGCCAGCAGCCCACCGGGACAGCCCTATGGCTACACCTTC. This gives the protein CASSPPGQPYGYTF.

The V and J genes are TRBV5-4 and TRBJ2-1; a weak D match, TRBD2 (6 bases). V dropped 2 bases and J dropped 6 bases, with 12 bases sitting between them. There are 14 residues in the CDR3. The germline gives CDR1 SGHNT, CDR2 YYREEE (reference sequence). CDR3 DNA sequence: TGTGCCAGCAGCTTCCCGGCCGGGGGCAATGAGCAGTTCTTC. Translated, it gives CASSFPAGGNEQFF.

The rearrangement links TRBV29-1 to TRBJ2-6; D unclear. Trimming shortened V by 3 bases and J by 12 bases, and 12 bases separated the two germline ends. CDR1 is SQVTM, CDR2 ANQGSEA, per germline. CDR3 length: 12 residues. The CDR3 spells CSVDSSSGVLTF. CDR3 DNA sequence: TGCAGCGTTGATAGCTCCTCAGGCGTCCTGACTTTC.

This chain links TRBV7-2 with TRBJ1-2; D gene uncertain. Germline-derived CDR1 and CDR2 are SGHTA and FQGNSA. The CDR3 extends over 15 amino acids. Trimming pared 1 base from V and 8 bases from J, leaving 17 bases between. The CDR3 DNA is TGTGCCAGCAGCTTAGGTGTGACTCCCCGAGCGGGCTACACCTTC. Protein: CASSLGVTPRAGYTF.

This rearrangement joins TRBV30 to TRBJ1-4; the match to TRBD1 covers 9 bases. There are 12 residues in the CDR3. V dropped 8 bases and J dropped 8; count of bases not matched to a gene: 6. Germline CDR1 and CDR2: GTSNPN and SVGIG (reference sequence). This CDR3 reads CAGTGSREKLFF. The CDR3 region has the DNA TGTGCCGGGACAGGGAGCCGAGAAAAACTGTTTTTT.